These T cell receptor beta chains were read from a single sample in a study of shared clonotypes between healthy human individuals. Assay: immunoSEQ multiplex PCR; the TCRdb copy retains only in-frame clones and omits some. The repertoire includes about 2.1 million clones, under 95% of them detected once, and under 2% sits in the top ten. Source material: naive CD8+ T cells from PBMCs. These receptors came from a man younger than 30 in good health. Some clones in this sample may be carry-over from other donors' samples. Both conserved end residues are part of each CDR3. D genes are given only for firm matches. Some rows have no size entry. The others give once, few or many, or a class for an expanded clone.

>-|TRBV28|TRBJ2-5|-
TGTGCCAGCAGTTTGTGGGTTGAAGGGACCCAGTACTTC
CASSLWVEGTQYF
>-|TRBV28|TRBJ1-2|-
TGTGCCAGCCGGGGAGGGAGTCCCAATCGCGAAGGCTACACCTTC
CASRGGSPNREGYTF
>-|TRBV7-9|TRBJ1-1|-
TGTGCCAGCAGCTTAGAGGTCGGGCGGAGGACTGAAGCTTTCTTT
CASSLEVGRRTEAFF
>-|TRBV6-5|TRBJ2-3|TRBD1
TGTGCCAGCAGTTACTCGCGGACAGGGGGCAGAGATACGCAGTATTTT
CASSYSRTGGRDTQYF
>-|TRBV14|TRBJ1-4|-
TGTGCCAGCATAAGGGTGTTGGGGGCCCCTAATGAAAAACTGTTTTTT
CASIRVLGAPNEKLFF
>-|TRBV4-1|TRBJ2-3|-
TGCGCCAGCAGCCAAGAAGAAGGGGAGGATACGCAGTATTTT
CASSQEEGEDTQYF
>-|TRBV7-9|TRBJ1-2|-
TGTGCCAGCAGCTTCTCAGGACCGATCTATGGCTACACCTTC
CASSFSGPIYGYTF
>-|TRBV27|TRBJ2-5|TRBD2
TGTGCCAGCAGTCGAGCCGGACTAGCGGGAAATAACCAAGAGACCCAGTACTTC
CASSRAGLAGNNQETQYF
>-|TRBV6-6|TRBJ2-7|TRBD1
TGTGCCAGCAGTTACCTAGGGACAGGGGGTTCCTACGAGCAGTACTTC
CASSYLGTGGSYEQYF
>-|TRBV30|TRBJ1-4|-
TGTGCCTGGAACGGACAGCATGCAACTAATGAAAAACTGTTTTTT
CAWNGQHATNEKLFF
>-|TRBV18|TRBJ1-2|-
TGTGCCAGCTCACCCATCGGTGAACCTCACTATGGCTACACCTTC
CASSPIGEPHYGYTF
>-|TRBV15|TRBJ2-5|-
TGTGCCACCAGCTTAGATCTCTGGGAGACCCAGTACTTC
CATSLDLWETQYF
>-|TRBV4-3|TRBJ2-5|-
TGCGCCAGCAGCCCCACCCTTGGAGTACAAGAGACCCAGTACTTC
CASSPTLGVQETQYF
>-|TRBV27|TRBJ2-7|-
TGTGCCAGCAGTCCTACCCCCTGGGGGCCCCGATACTACGAGCAGTACTTC
CASSPTPWGPRYYEQYF
>-|TRBV28|TRBJ2-2|-
TGTGCCAGCAGTCCGGACAGTTCGGGCGGGGAGCTGTTTTTT
CASSPDSSGGELFF
>-|TRBV4-3|TRBJ2-1|TRBD2
TGCGCCAGCAGCCAAGCCCCTTCCGGGACTAGCGCTTTGGATGAGCAGTTCTTC
CASSQAPSGTSALDEQFF
>-|TRBV5-4|TRBJ1-1|-
TGTGCCAGCAGCTTTTTTTACGAAGGAAACACTGAAGCTTTCTTT
CASSFFYEGNTEAFF
>-|TRBV11-3|TRBJ2-2|TRBD2
TGTGCCAGCAGCTTAGATAAGACTAGCGCACTTGGTTCCGGGGAGCTGTTTTTT
CASSLDKTSALGSGELFF
>once|TRBV7-3|TRBJ2-4|TRBD1
TGTGCCAGCAGCCCAACAGGGGGAGCCAAAAACATTCAGTACTTC
CASSPTGGAKNIQYF
>-|TRBV5-1|TRBJ2-7|TRBD1
TGCGCCAGCAGCCTTTCCCGGGACAGGGGGCACACAGACTACTACGAGCAGTACTTC
CASSLSRDRGHTDYYEQYF
>-|TRBV23-1|TRBJ1-1|-
TGCGCCAGCAGTCAGGCGGGGGTCATGAACACTGAAGCTTTCTTT
CASSQAGVMNTEAFF
>-|TRBV5-7|TRBJ2-3|-
TGTGCCAGCAGCGCAAGGGAGTGGTGCGGGATCACAGATACGCAGTATTTT
CASSAREWCGITDTQYF
>few|TRBV29-1|TRBJ2-3|TRBD2
TGCAGCGTTGAGGGGACTAGAAACACAGATACGCAGTATTTT
CSVEGTRNTDTQYF
>-|TRBV27|TRBJ2-7|-
TGTGCCAGCAGTCCAATCAGCTCCTACGAGCAGTACTTC
CASSPISSYEQYF
>-|TRBV6-1|TRBJ2-7|-
TGTGCCAGCAGTGAAAGCTGGGGTGGGTACGAGCAGTACTTC
CASSESWGGYEQYF
>-|TRBV7-9|TRBJ2-3|-
TGTGCCAGCAGCAGGGGAGTAGATACGCAGTATTTT
CASSRGVDTQYF
>-|TRBV7-9|TRBJ1-1|-
TGTGCCAGCAGTTCGCCAGGGGACACTGAAGCTTTCTTT
CASSSPGDTEAFF